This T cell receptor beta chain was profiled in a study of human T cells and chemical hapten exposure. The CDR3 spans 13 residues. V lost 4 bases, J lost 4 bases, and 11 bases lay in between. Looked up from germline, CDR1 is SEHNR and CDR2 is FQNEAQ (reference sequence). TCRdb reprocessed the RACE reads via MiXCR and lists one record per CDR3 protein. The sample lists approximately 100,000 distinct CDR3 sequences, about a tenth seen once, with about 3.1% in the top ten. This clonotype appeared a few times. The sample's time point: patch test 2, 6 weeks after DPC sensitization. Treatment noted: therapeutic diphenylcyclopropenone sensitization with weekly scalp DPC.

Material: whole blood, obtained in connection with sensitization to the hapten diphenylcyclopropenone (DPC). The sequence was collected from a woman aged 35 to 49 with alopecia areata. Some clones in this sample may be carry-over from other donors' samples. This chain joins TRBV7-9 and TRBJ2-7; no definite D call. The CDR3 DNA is TGTGCCAGCAGCTCCCGAAATGGGTACGAGCAGTACTTC. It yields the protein CASSSRNGYEQYF.